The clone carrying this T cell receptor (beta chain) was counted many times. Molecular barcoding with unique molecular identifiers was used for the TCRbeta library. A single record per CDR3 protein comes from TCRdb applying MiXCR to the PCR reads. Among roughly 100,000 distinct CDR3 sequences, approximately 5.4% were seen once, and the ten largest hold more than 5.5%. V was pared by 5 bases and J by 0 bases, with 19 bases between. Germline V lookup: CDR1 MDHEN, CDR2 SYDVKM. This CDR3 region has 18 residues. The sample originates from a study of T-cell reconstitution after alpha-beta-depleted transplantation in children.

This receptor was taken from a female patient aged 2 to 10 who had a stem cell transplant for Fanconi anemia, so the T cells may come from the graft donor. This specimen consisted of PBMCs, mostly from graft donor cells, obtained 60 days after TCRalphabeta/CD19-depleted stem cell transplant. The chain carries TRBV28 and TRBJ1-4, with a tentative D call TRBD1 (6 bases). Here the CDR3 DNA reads TGTGCCAGCAGTCTTATACGGACAGCGTCCCCAACTAATGAAAAACTGTTTTTT. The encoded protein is CASSLIRTASPTNEKLFF.